The 5 T cell receptor beta chains below come from one sample, sequenced in a study of early T cells in non-severe SARS-CoV-2 infection. One entry per CDR3 protein results from TCRdb running MiXCR on the 5' RACE reads. Altogether some 120,000 distinct CDR3 sequences are present, 14% to 15% being singletons, with the ten largest covering roughly 22%. What was sequenced was whole blood. Every receptor here comes from an adult who was a healthcare worker with PCR-confirmed SARS-CoV-2 infection or an uninfected control (not recorded which).

There are a few counts of this clonotype. This rearrangement joins TRBV12-3 or TRBV12-4 to TRBJ1-1; D gene ambiguous. There are 13 residues in the CDR3. The V gene lost 3 bases and the J gene lost 7 bases, with 12 bases spanning the gap. As DNA, the CDR3 is TGTGCCAGCAGTTTCGGAATAAGCGGTGAAGCTTTCTTT. This translates into CASSFGISGEAFF.

For this clonotype: This may be a read error: a much more frequent sequence differs by one nucleotide. V gene TRBV7-3 combines with J gene TRBJ2-5, with D perhaps TRBD2 (7 bases). The V gene's germline CDR1 is SGHTA and CDR2 FQGTGA. The CDR3 has 15 amino acids. The CDR3 DNA reads as TGTACCAGCAGCTCCACGGCGGGGGCTCAAGAGACCCAGTACTTC. It translates to CTSSSTAGAQETQYF.

The chain combines TRBV6-6 with TRBJ2-5; D call uncertain. The CDR3 runs to 15 residues. Trimming stripped 8 bases from V and 1 base from J, with 17 bases between. Germline loops: CDR1 MNHNY, CDR2 SVGAGI (reference sequence). CDR3 in DNA: TGTGCCAGCGAGGCTGACTCCCGGTCCCAAGAGACCCAGTACTTC. Translated: CASEADSRSQETQYF.

This clonotype has a count of ten or more. The chain employs TRBV18 and TRBJ2-5; D is ambiguous. The V end lost 4 bases, the J end lost 5 bases, and 11 bases lay between the germline ends. The length of the CDR3 is 13 residues. CDR1 KGHSH and CDR2 LQKENI come from the germline V gene. CDR3 bases: TGTGCCAGCTCACGCGAGGTGGCGGAGACCCAGTACTTC. Residues: CASSREVAETQYF.

This clonotype was seen many times. The chain carries TRBV12-3 or TRBV12-4 and TRBJ2-2; the D is unclear. V was pared by 1 base and J by 1 base, with 1 base between. CDR3 length: 13 amino acids. In DNA form, the CDR3 reads TGTGCCAGCAGTTTAGGGAACACCGGGGAGCTGTTTTTT. The encoded protein is CASSLGNTGELFF.